The subject of this entry is one T cell receptor (beta chain). The data were taken from a study of T cell changes during pregnancy in multiple sclerosis. Only in-frame clones appear in the TCRdb table, and some are missing; sequencing was by immunoSEQ multiplex PCR. This table holds tens of thousands of clones, 90% to 95% found once. The TCR comes from a female donor with multiple sclerosis, enrolled in a pregnancy study. Material: peripheral blood, obtained in the first trimester of pregnancy.

The CDR3 here is CASSSQQGTNEKLFF. DNA for the CDR3: TGTGCCAGCAGCTCACAACAGGGGACTAATGAAAAACTGTTTTTT. The chain couples TRBV5-4 to TRBJ1-4; 7 bases match TRBD1. Germline-derived CDR1 and CDR2 are SGHNT and YYREEE (reference sequence). The junction had 4 bases not matched to a gene; V was cut back by 3 bases and J by 2 bases. This CDR3 has 15 residues.